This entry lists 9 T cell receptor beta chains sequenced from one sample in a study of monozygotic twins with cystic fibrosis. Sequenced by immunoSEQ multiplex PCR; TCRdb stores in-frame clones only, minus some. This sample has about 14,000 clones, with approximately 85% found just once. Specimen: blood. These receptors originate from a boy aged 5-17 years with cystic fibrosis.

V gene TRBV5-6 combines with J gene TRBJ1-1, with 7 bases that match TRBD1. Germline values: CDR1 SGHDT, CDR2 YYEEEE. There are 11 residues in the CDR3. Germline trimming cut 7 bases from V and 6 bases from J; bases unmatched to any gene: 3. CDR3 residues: CASEDRAEAFF. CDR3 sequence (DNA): TGTGCCAGCGAAGACAGGGCTGAAGCTTTCTTT. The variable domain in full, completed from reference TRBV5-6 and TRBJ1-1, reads DAGVTQSPTHLIKTRGQQVTLRCSPKSGHDTVSWYQQALGQGPQFIFQYYEEEERQRGNFPDRFSGHQFPNYSSELNVNALLLGDSALYLCASEDRAEAFFGQGTRLTVV.

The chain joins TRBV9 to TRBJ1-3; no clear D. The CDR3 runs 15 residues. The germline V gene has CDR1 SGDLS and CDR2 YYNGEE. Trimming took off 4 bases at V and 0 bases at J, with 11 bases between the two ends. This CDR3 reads CASSPSEFSGNTIYF. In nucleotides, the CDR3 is TGTGCCAGCAGCCCCAGCGAATTCTCTGGAAACACCATATATTTT.

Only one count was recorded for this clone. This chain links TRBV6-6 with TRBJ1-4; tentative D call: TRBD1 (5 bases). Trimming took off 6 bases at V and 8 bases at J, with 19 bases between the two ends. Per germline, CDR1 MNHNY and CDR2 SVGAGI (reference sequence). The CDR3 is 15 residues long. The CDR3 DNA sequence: TGTGCCAGCAGGGAGGGGCCTGGAAGGTGGGAAAAACTGTTTTTT. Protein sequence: CASREGPGRWEKLFF.

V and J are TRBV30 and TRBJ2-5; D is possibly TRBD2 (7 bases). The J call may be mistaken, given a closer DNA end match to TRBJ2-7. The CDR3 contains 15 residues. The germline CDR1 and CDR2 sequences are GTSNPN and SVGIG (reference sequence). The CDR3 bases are TGTGCCTGGATCCCATCAGGGCGGGGGCCCTACGAGCAGTACTTC. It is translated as CAWIPSGRGPYEQYF.

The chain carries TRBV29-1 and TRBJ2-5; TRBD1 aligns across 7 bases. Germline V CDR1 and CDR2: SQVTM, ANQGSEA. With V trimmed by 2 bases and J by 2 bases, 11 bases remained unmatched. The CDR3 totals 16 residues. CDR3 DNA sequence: TGCAGCGTTGAACCCGACCCAGTGGGACAGCAAGAGACCCAGTACTTC. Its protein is CSVEPDPVGQQETQYF.

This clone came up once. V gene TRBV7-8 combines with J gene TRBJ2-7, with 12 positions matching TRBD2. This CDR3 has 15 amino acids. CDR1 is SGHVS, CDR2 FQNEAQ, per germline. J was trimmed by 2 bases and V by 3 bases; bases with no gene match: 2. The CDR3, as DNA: TGTGCCAGCAGCTTCGGACTAGCGGGGACCTACGAGCAGTACTTC. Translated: CASSFGLAGTYEQYF.

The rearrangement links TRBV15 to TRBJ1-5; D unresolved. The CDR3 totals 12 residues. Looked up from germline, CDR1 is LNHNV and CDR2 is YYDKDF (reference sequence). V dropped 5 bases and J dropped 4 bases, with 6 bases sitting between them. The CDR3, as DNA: TGTGCCACCAGCCAGCGGAATCAGCCCCAGCATTTT. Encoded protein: CATSQRNQPQHF.

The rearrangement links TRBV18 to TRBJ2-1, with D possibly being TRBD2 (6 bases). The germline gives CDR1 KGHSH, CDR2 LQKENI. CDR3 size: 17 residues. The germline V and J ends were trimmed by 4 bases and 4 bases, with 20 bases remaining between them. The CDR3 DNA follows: TGTGCCAGCTCACAAATGACCCCGGGACTTAGATACAATGAGCAGTTCTTC. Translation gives CASSQMTPGLRYNEQFF.

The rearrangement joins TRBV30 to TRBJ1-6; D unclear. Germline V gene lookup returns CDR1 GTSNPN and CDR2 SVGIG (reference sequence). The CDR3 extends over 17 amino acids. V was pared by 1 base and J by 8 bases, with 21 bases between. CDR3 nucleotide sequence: TGTGCCTGGAGTGCGGACGGGAGAACTTCCAACCATTCACCCCTCCACTTT. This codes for CAWSADGRTSNHSPLHF.